This T cell receptor (beta chain) emerged from a study of T cells in Graves' hyperthyroidism and ophthalmopathy. General study findings and limits: Ophthalmopathy got predicted by the model a median about six months before its onset. Most thyroid clonotypes with frequency above 0.001 were detected in blood.

TCR beta CDR3 sequences were amplified from RNA transcripts. An initial round of RT-PCR targeting the TCR CDR3 relied on the HTBI primer set. TCRdb reanalysed the multiplex PCR reads using MiXCR and keeps one entry per CDR3 protein. The data show 650,000 to 700,000 distinct CDR3 sequences, with 17% seen just once and around 16% held by the top ten. The CDR3 has 15 residues. From germline, CDR1 is SGHRS and CDR2 YFSETQ. Those with hyperthyroidism were 18 to 65 years old, newly diagnosed, and ill for under 2 months. This clonotype was found many times. Its cognate antigen is unknown. Germline and junction disagree at one end, which may indicate a read error.

The source of this sequence is a man aged 50 to 60 with Graves' hyperthyroidism. The sample was blood. This rearrangement joins TRBV5-1 to TRBJ2-3; 8 bases align to TRBD2. The CDR3: CASSLAGGSTDTQYF. In nucleotides, the CDR3 is TGTGCCAGCAGCTTGGCGGGAGGCAGCACAGATACGCAGTATTTT.